Listed below are T cell receptor beta chains from one sample, sequenced in a study of vaccination and CD4 T cells after COVID-19. TCRdb reprocessed the PCR reads with MiXCR, giving one entry per CDR3 protein. The data hold over 10,000 distinct CDR3 sequences, with roughly 79% observed a single time. Which antigens these TCRs recognize remains unknown. Material: CD4+ T cells from blood, cultured in vitro. The receptors derive from a human donor who had recovered from COVID-19. CDR3s include the opening cysteine and the closing phenylalanine or tryptophan. Fields, in order: J gene, D gene, clone size, V gene, CDR3 DNA, CDR3 protein. D genes are given only for firm matches. Clone sizes are given selectively: once, few, many, or a class where the clone is expanded.

TRBJ2-5 | . | few | TRBV6-2/TRBV6-3 | TGTGCCACCTTCCCCCCGGGTCGGGGCCTGGAGACCCAGTACTTC | CATFPPGRGLETQYF
TRBJ2-7 | . | . | TRBV6-2/TRBV6-3 | TGTGCCACCCTCACTGATCTGTCTGGAGGGCCTAGCAACGAGCAGTACTTC | CATLTDLSGGPSNEQYF
TRBJ1-3 | . | once | TRBV7-6 | TGTGCCAGCAGCTTAACCGGAGGGGGAGCTGGGCCTGGAAACACCATATATTTT | CASSLTGGGAGPGNTIYF
TRBJ1-1 | . | . | TRBV20-1 | TGCAGTGCTAGAAAATTTAGTGGGAACACTGAAGCTTTCTTT | CSARKFSGNTEAFF
TRBJ2-7 | TRBD1 | . | TRBV20-1 | TGCAGTGCTAGAGCCCACTCTTGGACAGGGGAGTACTTC | CSARAHSWTGEYF
TRBJ2-1 | . | . | TRBV27 | TGTGCCAGCAGTTTGGCCACCTACAATGAGCAGTTCTTC | CASSLATYNEQFF
TRBJ1-5 | . | few | TRBV6-5 | TGTGCCAGCAGTTACGGCCAGACTAATCAGCCCCAGCATTTT | CASSYGQTNQPQHF
TRBJ1-5 | . | . | TRBV6-1 | TGTGCCAGCAGAGCCCAGGGCGCGGGCAATCAGCCCCAGCATTTT | CASRAQGAGNQPQHF
TRBJ2-7 | TRBD2 | . | TRBV4-3 | TGCGCCAGCAGCCAAGTCGCGGGAGCTTCCTACGAGCAGTACTTC | CASSQVAGASYEQYF
TRBJ1-1 | TRBD1 | . | TRBV2 | TGTGCCAGCAGTGACGGAGGGGGCCTTGAAGCTTTCTTT | CASSDGGGLEAFF
TRBJ1-5 | TRBD1 | . | TRBV6-1 | TGTGCCAGCAGCAAGGACAGGGGGCTGGATCAGCCCCAGCATTTT | CASSKDRGLDQPQHF
TRBJ1-5 | . | . | TRBV5-5 | TGTGCCAGCAGCTTGGACAGTTATAGCAATCAGCCCCAGCATTTT | CASSLDSYSNQPQHF
TRBJ2-2 | . | . | TRBV6-1 | TGTGCCAGCGGGGATGTGGAGGCCCGATTTCCCGGGGAGCTGTTTTTT | CASGDVEARFPGELFF
TRBJ1-1 | TRBD1 | few | TRBV19 | TGTGCCAGTATCCCCGACAGGGGGGGAGCTTTCTTT | CASIPDRGGAFF
TRBJ1-6 | TRBD1 | . | TRBV20-1 | TGCAGTGCTGGGAGACAGGGGGGTGGGAATTCACCCCTCCACTTT | CSAGRQGGGNSPLHF
TRBJ2-3 | TRBD2 | . | TRBV19 | TGTGCCAGTAAACAGCGGGAAAGCACAGATACGCAGTATTTT | CASKQRESTDTQYF
TRBJ2-5 | TRBD1 | once | TRBV19 | TGTGCCAGTAGTAGACAGGGGCAAGAGACCCAGTACTTC | CASSRQGQETQYF
TRBJ1-5 | TRBD1 | . | TRBV5-8 | TGTGCCAGCAGCCGGGGGGACAGCAGCAATCAGCCCCAGCATTTT | CASSRGDSSNQPQHF
TRBJ2-7 | . | . | TRBV6-1 | TGTGCCAGCAGCCCTAGTATCGGATACGAGCAGTACTTC | CASSPSIGYEQYF
TRBJ2-7 | . | . | TRBV6-5 | TGTGCCAGCAGTTACTCGAAATGGGGCTCATACGAGCAGTACTTC | CASSYSKWGSYEQYF
TRBJ1-2 | . | . | TRBV30 | TGTGCCTGCCCCCGGACCGCTAACTATGGCTACACCTTC | CACPRTANYGYTF
TRBJ2-3 | . | . | TRBV27 | TGTGCCAGCAGTTTAGGCCAGCCCACAGATACGCAGTATTTT | CASSLGQPTDTQYF
TRBJ1-6 | . | . | TRBV27 | TGTGCCAGCAGTTTGAGGGCGTATTCACCCCTCCACTTT | CASSLRAYSPLHF
TRBJ2-7 | . | . | TRBV20-1 | TGCAGTGCAAAAAGCCCGCAGGGGTCCGTCGAGCAGTACTTC | CSAKSPQGSVEQYF
TRBJ2-1 | TRBD1 | . | TRBV27 | TGTGCCAGCATGAAGGACAGGGTGAGCAATGAGCAGTTCTTC | CASMKDRVSNEQFF
TRBJ2-1 | . | . | TRBV20-1 | TGCAGTGCTACGGCGGGACTCATCTACAATGAGCAGTTCTTC | CSATAGLIYNEQFF
TRBJ1-1 | . | . | TRBV5-1 | TGCGCCAGCATTGTACTAATTGAAGCTTTCTTT | CASIVLIEAFF
TRBJ1-6 | . | . | TRBV7-2 | TGTGCCAGCAGCTTAGGGACCGTCAGTAATTCACCCCTCCACTTT | CASSLGTVSNSPLHF
TRBJ1-1 | . | . | TRBV21-1 | TGTGCCAGCAGCGCCCGGGACAGGGGGAACACTGAAGCTTTCTTT | CASSARDRGNTEAFF
TRBJ1-5 | TRBD1 | . | TRBV6-2/TRBV6-3 | TGTGCCAGCAGGACGGGACAGGGGAGGGATCAGCCCCAGCATTTT | CASRTGQGRDQPQHF
TRBJ2-1 | TRBD2 | . | TRBV6-5 | TGTGCCAGCAGTTACACGGGAGGGCCCAACAATGAGCAGTTCTTC | CASSYTGGPNNEQFF
TRBJ1-5 | . | . | TRBV7-2 | TGTGCCAGCAGCTTAAATCAGGACACCAATCAGCCCCAGCATTTT | CASSLNQDTNQPQHF
TRBJ1-6 | . | . | TRBV20-1 | TGCAGTGCTACCCGCGGGGGGGCTGGTGATTCACCCCTCCACTTT | CSATRGGAGDSPLHF
TRBJ1-6 | . | . | TRBV6-1 | TGTGCCAGCAGTCTAGCTTATGGTCGCTTGTATTCACCCCTCCACTTT | CASSLAYGRLYSPLHF
TRBJ1-1 | TRBD1 | . | TRBV24-1 | TGTGCCACTCAGGGGGAGAGGACTGAAGCTTTCTTT | CATQGERTEAFF
TRBJ1-5 | . | . | TRBV6-1 | TGTGCCAGCGGAACGACCACCGGTGCCAATCAGCCCCAGCATTTT | CASGTTTGANQPQHF
TRBJ2-4 | . | . | TRBV30 | TGTGCCTGGAAAGGCGGTCTAGCCAAAAACATTCAGTACTTC | CAWKGGLAKNIQYF
TRBJ2-7 | TRBD1 | . | TRBV25-1 | TGTGCCAGCAGTGATCCGGGACAGGCCTCCTACGAGCAGTACTTC | CASSDPGQASYEQYF
TRBJ2-7 | TRBD2 | . | TRBV20-1 | TGCAGTGCGAGCGGGAGAACCTCCTACGAGCAGTACTTC | CSASGRTSYEQYF
TRBJ2-5 | . | . | TRBV12-3/TRBV12-4 | TGTGCCAGCAGTTTAAATCCCGGGGTCGGAAGAGAGACCCAGTACTTC | CASSLNPGVGRETQYF
TRBJ1-1 | TRBD1 | . | TRBV7-9 | TGTGCCAGCAGTTCCGGGACAGGGAACACTGAAGCTTTCTTT | CASSSGTGNTEAFF
TRBJ2-3 | TRBD1 | . | TRBV7-2 | TGTGCCAGCAGCTTAGACAGGGGGCGCGTAAATACGCAGTATTTT | CASSLDRGRVNTQYF
TRBJ2-3 | . | . | TRBV7-2 | TGTGCCAGCAGCTTTACTCTAGAGGCGCAAGATACGCAGTATTTT | CASSFTLEAQDTQYF
TRBJ1-1 | . | once | TRBV20-1 | TGCAGTGCTAGGTATGCGGGGGGAGCTTTCTTT | CSARYAGGAFF
TRBJ2-1 | TRBD2 | . | TRBV7-2 | TGTGCCAGCAGCCTGGGACTAGCGGGAGGCTATGAGCAGTTCTTC | CASSLGLAGGYEQFF
TRBJ2-5 | . | . | TRBV7-2 | TGTGCCAGCAGCTTAGGCGTGGGAGGCCGACAAGAGACCCAGTACTTC | CASSLGVGGRQETQYF
TRBJ2-1 | . | . | TRBV21-1 | TGTGCCAGCAGCACTACAGCTTTAGCGTGCCTTTGCCCCTACAATGAGCAGTTCTTC | CASSTTALACLCPYNEQFF
TRBJ1-5 | . | . | TRBV6-2/TRBV6-3 | TGTGCCAGCACCCGGGACAATCAGCCCCAGCATTTT | CASTRDNQPQHF
TRBJ2-7 | TRBD2 | . | TRBV7-2 | TGTGCCAGCAGCTGGACCGGGACTAGCGGGAGTGGATACGAGCAGTACTTC | CASSWTGTSGSGYEQYF
TRBJ2-7 | . | . | TRBV6-5 | TGTGCCAGCAGTTCCTACGGCTACGAGCAGTACTTC | CASSSYGYEQYF
TRBJ1-6 | TRBD1 | few | TRBV7-9 | TGTGCCAGCAGCGTATGGACAGGGGAGAATTCACCCCTCCACTTT | CASSVWTGENSPLHF
TRBJ1-2 | TRBD1 | once | TRBV15 | TGTGCCACCGGCATGGGGACAGGGAACTATGGCTACACCTTC | CATGMGTGNYGYTF
TRBJ2-5 | . | . | TRBV20-1 | TGCAGCCCCATCCAGAAATGGGAGGAGACCCAGTACTTC | CSPIQKWEETQYF
TRBJ1-2 | . | . | TRBV6-5 | TGTGCCAGCAGTTCGGGACTGCAGGGCTATGGCTACACCTTC | CASSSGLQGYGYTF
TRBJ2-2 | TRBD2 | . | TRBV7-9 | TGTGCCAGCAGCTTAGCCGGTTTGCGGGAGGGCGGCACCGGGGAGCTGTTTTTT | CASSLAGLREGGTGELFF
TRBJ2-7 | TRBD1 | few | TRBV28 | TGTGCCAGCAGTTCCACCGGGACAGGGGGGGACGAGCAGTACTTC | CASSSTGTGGDEQYF
TRBJ1-5 | . | . | TRBV6-1 | TGTGCCAGCAGTGGTGGAGCCTCGGGGCAGCCCCAGCATTTT | CASSGGASGQPQHF